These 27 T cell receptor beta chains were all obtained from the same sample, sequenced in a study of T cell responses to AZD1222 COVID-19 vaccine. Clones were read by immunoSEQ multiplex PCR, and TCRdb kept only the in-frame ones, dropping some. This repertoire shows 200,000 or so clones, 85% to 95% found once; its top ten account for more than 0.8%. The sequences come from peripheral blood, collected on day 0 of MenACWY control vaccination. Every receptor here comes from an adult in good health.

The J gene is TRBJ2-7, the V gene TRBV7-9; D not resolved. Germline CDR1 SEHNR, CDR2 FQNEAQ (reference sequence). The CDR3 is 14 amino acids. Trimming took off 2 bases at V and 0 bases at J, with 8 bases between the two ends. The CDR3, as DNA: TGTGCCAGCAGCTTACCGGCGAGCTCCTACGAGCAGTACTTC. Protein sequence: CASSLPASSYEQYF.

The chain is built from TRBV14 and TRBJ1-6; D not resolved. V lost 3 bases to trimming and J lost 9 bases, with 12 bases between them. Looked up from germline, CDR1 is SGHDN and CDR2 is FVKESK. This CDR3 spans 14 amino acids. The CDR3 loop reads CASSQESRGSPLHF. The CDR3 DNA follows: TGTGCCAGCAGCCAGGAGTCTCGGGGTTCACCCCTCCACTTT.

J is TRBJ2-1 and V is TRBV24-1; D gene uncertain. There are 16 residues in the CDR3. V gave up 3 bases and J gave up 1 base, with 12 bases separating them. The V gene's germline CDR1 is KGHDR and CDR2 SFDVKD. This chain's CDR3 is CATSDPALRSYNEQFF. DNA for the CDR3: TGTGCCACCAGTGATCCCGCCTTGCGGTCCTACAATGAGCAGTTCTTC.

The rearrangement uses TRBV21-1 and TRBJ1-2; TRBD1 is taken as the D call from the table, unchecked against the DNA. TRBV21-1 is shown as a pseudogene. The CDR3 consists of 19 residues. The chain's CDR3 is CASSKKRGWDRGPSGGYTF. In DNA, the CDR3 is TGTGCCAGCAGCAAAAAACGGGGCTGGGACAGGGGTCCGTCTGGTGGCTACACCTTC.

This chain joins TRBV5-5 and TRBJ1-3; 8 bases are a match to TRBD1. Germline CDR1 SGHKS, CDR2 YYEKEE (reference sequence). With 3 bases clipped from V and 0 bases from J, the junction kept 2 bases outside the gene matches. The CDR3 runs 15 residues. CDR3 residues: CASSWGQDSGNTIYF. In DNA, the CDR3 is TGTGCCAGCAGCTGGGGACAGGACTCTGGAAACACCATATATTTT.

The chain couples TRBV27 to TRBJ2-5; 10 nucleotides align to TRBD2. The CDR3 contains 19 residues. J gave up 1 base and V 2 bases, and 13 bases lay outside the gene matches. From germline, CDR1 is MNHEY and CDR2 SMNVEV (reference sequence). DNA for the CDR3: TGTGCCAGCAGTTTAAGATCGGCCCTAGCGGGGGCCCTCCAAGAGACCCAGTACTTC. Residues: CASSLRSALAGALQETQYF.

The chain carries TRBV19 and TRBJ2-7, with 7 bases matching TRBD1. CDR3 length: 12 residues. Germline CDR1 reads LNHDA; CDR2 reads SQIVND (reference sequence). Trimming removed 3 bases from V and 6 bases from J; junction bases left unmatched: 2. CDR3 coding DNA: TGTGCCAGTAGTATCGACAGGGCCGAGCAGTACTTC. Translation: CASSIDRAEQYF.

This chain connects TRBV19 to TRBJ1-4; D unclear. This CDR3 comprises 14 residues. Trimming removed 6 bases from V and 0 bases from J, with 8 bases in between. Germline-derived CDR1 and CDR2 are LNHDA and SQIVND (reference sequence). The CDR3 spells CASSVGATNEKLFF. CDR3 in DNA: TGTGCCAGTAGCGTTGGAGCAACTAATGAAAAACTGTTTTTT.

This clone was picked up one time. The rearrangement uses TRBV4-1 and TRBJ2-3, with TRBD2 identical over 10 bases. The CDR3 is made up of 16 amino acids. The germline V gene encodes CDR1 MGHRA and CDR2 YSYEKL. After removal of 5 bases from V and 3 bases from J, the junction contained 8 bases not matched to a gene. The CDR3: CASSTYWTSGTDTQYF. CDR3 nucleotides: TGCGCCAGCAGCACCTACTGGACTAGCGGAACAGATACGCAGTATTTT.

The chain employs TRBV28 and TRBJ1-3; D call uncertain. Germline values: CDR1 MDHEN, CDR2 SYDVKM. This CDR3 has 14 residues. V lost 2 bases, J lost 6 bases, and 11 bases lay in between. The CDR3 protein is CASSLLAGANTIYF. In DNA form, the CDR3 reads TGTGCCAGCAGTTTACTGGCAGGCGCAAACACCATATATTTT.

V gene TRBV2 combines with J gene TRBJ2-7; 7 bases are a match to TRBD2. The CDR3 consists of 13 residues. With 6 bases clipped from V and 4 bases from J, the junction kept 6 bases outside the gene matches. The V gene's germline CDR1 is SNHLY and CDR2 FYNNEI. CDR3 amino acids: CASRGGVDYEQYF. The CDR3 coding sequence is TGTGCCAGCAGGGGAGGGGTGGATTACGAGCAGTACTTC.

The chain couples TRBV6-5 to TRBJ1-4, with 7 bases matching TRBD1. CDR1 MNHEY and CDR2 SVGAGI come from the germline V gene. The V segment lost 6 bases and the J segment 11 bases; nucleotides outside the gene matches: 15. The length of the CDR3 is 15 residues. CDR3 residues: CASSPADRSSGKLFF. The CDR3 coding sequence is TGTGCCAGCAGCCCCGCGGACAGGTCCTCAGGGAAACTGTTTTTT.

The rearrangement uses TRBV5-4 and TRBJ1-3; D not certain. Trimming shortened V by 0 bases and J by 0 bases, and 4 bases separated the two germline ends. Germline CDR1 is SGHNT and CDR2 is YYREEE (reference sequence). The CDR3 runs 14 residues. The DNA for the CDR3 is TGTGCCAGCAGCTTGGAACGCTCTGGAAACACCATATATTTT. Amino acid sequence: CASSLERSGNTIYF.

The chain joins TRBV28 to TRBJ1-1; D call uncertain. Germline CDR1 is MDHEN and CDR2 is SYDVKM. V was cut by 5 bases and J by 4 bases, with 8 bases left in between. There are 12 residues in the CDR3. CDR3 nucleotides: TGTGCCAGCAGTCCCCCCGGCACTGAAGCTTTCTTT. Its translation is CASSPPGTEAFF.

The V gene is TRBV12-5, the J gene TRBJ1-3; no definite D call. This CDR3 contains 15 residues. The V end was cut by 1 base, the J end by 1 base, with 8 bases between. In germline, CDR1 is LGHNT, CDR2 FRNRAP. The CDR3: CASGLGPLSGNTIYF. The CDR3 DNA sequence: TGTGCTAGTGGTTTGGGACCCCTGTCTGGAAACACCATATATTTT.

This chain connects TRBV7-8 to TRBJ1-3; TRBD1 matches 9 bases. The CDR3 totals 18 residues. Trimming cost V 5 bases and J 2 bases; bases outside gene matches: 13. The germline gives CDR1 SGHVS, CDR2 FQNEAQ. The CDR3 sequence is CASSPISFGTGTGNTIYF. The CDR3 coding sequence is TGTGCCAGCAGCCCGATATCGTTTGGGACAGGGACTGGAAACACCATATATTTT.

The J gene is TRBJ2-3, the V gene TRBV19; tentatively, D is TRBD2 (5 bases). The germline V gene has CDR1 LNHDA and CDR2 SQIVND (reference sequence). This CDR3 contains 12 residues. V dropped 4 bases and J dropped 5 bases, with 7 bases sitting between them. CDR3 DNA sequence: TGTGCCAGTAGTACGAGCGGAGATACGCAGTATTTT. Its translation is CASSTSGDTQYF.

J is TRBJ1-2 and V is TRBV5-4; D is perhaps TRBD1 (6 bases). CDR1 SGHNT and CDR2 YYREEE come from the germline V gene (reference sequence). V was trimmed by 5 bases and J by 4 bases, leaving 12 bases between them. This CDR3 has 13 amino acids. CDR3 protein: CASSYREGYGYTF. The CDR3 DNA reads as TGTGCCAGCAGTTACAGGGAGGGCTATGGCTACACCTTC.

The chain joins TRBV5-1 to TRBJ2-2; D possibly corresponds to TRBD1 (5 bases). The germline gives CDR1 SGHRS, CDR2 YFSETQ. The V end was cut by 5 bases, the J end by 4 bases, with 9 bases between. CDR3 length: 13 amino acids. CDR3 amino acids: CASRRTFTGELFF. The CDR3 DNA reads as TGCGCCAGCAGGCGGACATTCACCGGGGAGCTGTTTTTT.

The CDR3 protein is CASSLGGQGAYEQYF. CDR3 sequence (DNA): TGTGCCAGCAGCTTAGGGGGACAGGGGGCCTACGAGCAGTACTTC. This sequence joins TRBV7-2 and TRBJ2-7; TRBD1 agrees at 11 bases. V dropped 1 base and J dropped 2; count of bases not matched to a gene: 1. This CDR3 comprises 15 residues. Looked up from germline, CDR1 is SGHTA and CDR2 is FQGNSA.

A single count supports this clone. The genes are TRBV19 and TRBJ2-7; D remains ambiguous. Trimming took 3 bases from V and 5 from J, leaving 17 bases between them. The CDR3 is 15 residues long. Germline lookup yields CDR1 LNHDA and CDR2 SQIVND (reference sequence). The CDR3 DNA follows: TGTGCCAGTAGTATCCTCGTGATGGGGATCCACGAGCAGTACTTC. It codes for CASSILVMGIHEQYF.

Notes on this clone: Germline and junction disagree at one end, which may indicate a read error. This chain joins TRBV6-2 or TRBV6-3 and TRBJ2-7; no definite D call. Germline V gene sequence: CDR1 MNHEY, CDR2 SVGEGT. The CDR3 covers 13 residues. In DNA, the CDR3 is TGTGCTAGCAGTGCAGCTAGCTCCTACGAGCAGTACTTC. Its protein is CASSAASSYEQYF.

CDR3 in amino acids: CASSQDGFGSGQYF. In DNA form, the CDR3 reads TGCGCCAGCAGCCAAGATGGCTTCGGCAGCGGACAGTACTTC. This chain joins TRBV4-1 and TRBJ2-7, with a weak D call TRBD2 (5 bases). Germline V CDR1 and CDR2: MGHRA, YSYEKL. The CDR3 totals 14 residues. Trimming pared 0 bases from V and 10 bases from J, leaving 16 bases between.

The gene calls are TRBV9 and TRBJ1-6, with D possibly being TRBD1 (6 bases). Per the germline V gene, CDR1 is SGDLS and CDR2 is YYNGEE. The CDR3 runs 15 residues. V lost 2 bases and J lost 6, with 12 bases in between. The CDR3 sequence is CASSVEARGNSPLHF. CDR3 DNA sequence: TGTGCCAGCAGCGTTGAGGCCAGGGGTAATTCACCCCTCCACTTT.

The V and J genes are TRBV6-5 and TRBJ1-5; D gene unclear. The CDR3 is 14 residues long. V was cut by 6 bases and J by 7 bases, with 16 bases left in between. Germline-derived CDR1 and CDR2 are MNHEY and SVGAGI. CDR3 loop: CASSGEVRGQPQHF. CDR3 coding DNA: TGTGCCAGCAGCGGGGAGGTGCGAGGGCAGCCCCAGCATTTT.

CDR3 bases: TGCGCCAGCAGCTTTACGGGGGGGAACACCGGGGAGCTGTTTTTT. Its translation is CASSFTGGNTGELFF. The chain has TRBV5-1 and TRBJ2-2; 7 nucleotides match TRBD2. Losses at the gene ends were 2 bases for V and 1 base for J; bases not matched to a gene: 2. Germline CDR1 is SGHRS and CDR2 is YFSETQ. The CDR3 is made up of 15 amino acids. The whole variable domain, filled in from reference TRBV5-1 and TRBJ2-2, reads KAGVTQTPRYLIKTRGQQVTLSCSPISGHRSVSWYQQTPGQGLQFLFEYFSETQRNKGNFPGRFSGRQFSNSRSEMNVSTLELGDSALYLCASSFTGGNTGELFFGEGSRLTVL.

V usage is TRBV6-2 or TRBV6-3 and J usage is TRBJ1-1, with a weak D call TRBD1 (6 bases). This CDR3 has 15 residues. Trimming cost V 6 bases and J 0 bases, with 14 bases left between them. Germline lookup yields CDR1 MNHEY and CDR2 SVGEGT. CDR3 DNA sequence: TGTGCCAGCAGCTTCCAGGACAGATTGAACACTGAAGCTTTCTTT. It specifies CASSFQDRLNTEAFF.